This entry lists 31 T cell receptor beta chains sequenced from one sample in a study of memory CD4+ T cells and cytomegalovirus serostatus. Assay used: immunoSEQ multiplex PCR; TCRdb lists only in-frame clones, some missing. The data show 50,000 to 55,000 clones, with 60% to 80% seen just once and about 0.77% held by the top ten. The sort gate was single viable CD3+CD4+CD8-CD45RO+ cells for memory CD4+ T cells. The specimen was memory CD4+ T cells from blood. These receptors all come from an adult in good health and CMV-seronegative.

The J gene is TRBJ2-5, the V gene TRBV6-5; D is possibly TRBD2 (6 bases). Germline loops: CDR1 MNHEY, CDR2 SVGAGI. The CDR3 is 14 residues long. The ends were cut back, 10 bases at V and 3 bases at J, with 18 bases in the middle. Here the CDR3 reads CATGRVGGEETQYF. CDR3 nucleotides: TGTGCCACCGGCAGGGTAGGCGGGGAAGAGACCCAGTACTTC.

This chain's CDR3 is CASSEAETQYF. CDR3 DNA sequence: TGTGCCAGCAGTGAAGCAGAGACCCAGTACTTC. The rearrangement links TRBV25-1 to TRBJ2-5, with D hard to call. The CDR3 contains 11 residues. Looked up from germline, CDR1 is MGHDK and CDR2 is SYGVNS. V gave up 2 bases and J gave up 4 bases, with 2 bases separating them.

The rearrangement uses TRBV28 and TRBJ1-2; no clear D. The V gene's germline CDR1 is MDHEN and CDR2 SYDVKM. V was pared by 5 bases and J by 3 bases, with 13 bases between. This CDR3 region has 14 residues. The CDR3 protein is CASSPSTFHYGYTF. In nucleotides, the CDR3 is TGTGCCAGCAGTCCCTCCACCTTTCACTATGGCTACACCTTC.

The chain carries TRBV2 and TRBJ1-1, with D possibly matching TRBD1 (6 bases). V shed 8 bases and J shed 1 base, with 20 bases lying between them. CDR1 and CDR2 (germline): SNHLY, FYNNEI. The CDR3 is 16 amino acids. DNA of the CDR3: TGTGCCAGCCATACTTTATATTTGACAGGGAACACTGAAGCTTTCTTT. It specifies CASHTLYLTGNTEAFF. The variable domain in full, with the rest retrieved from reference TRBV2 and TRBJ1-1, is EPEVTQTPSHQVTQMGQEVILRCVPISNHLYFYWYRQILGQKVEFLVSFYNNEISEKSEIFDDQFSVERPDGSNFTLKIRSTKLEDSAMYFCASHTLYLTGNTEAFFGQGTRLTVV.

The rearrangement joins TRBV7-8 to TRBJ2-5, with 7 bases lining up with TRBD2. With V trimmed by 5 bases and J by 4 bases, 16 bases remained unmatched. This CDR3 has 17 amino acids. Per germline, CDR1 SGHVS and CDR2 FQNEAQ. The CDR3 protein is CASSPRSGAGFGETQYF. In DNA form, the CDR3 reads TGTGCCAGCAGCCCCCGGAGCGGGGCAGGGTTTGGAGAGACCCAGTACTTC. The full variable domain, rest sourced from reference TRBV7-8 and TRBJ2-5, is GAGVSQSPRYKVAKRGQDVALRCDPISGHVSLFWYQQALGQGPEFLTYFQNEAQLDKSGLPSDRFFAERPEGSVSTLKIQRTQQEDSAVYLCASSPRSGAGFGETQYFGPGTRLLVL.

The chain has TRBV28 and TRBJ2-5; TRBD1 matches 7 bases. CDR3 length: 16 amino acids. CDR1 is MDHEN, CDR2 SYDVKM, per germline. The trim removed 4 bases at V and 3 bases at J, leaving 11 bases unmatched. The CDR3 bases are TGTGCCAGCAGTTCCCTAGGACAGGTCAATAAAGAGACCCAGTACTTC. It translates to CASSSLGQVNKETQYF.

The rearrangement uses TRBV29-1 and TRBJ2-2; 9 bases are shared with TRBD1. CDR1 and CDR2 from the germline V gene are SQVTM and ANQGSEA. The CDR3 spans 15 residues. J gave up 5 bases and V 2 bases, and 6 bases lay outside the gene matches. The CDR3 here is CSVERGQGGTGELFF. The CDR3 DNA follows: TGCAGCGTTGAAAGGGGACAGGGAGGGACCGGGGAGCTGTTTTTT.

This clone was picked up a small number of times. The chain has TRBV4-3 and TRBJ2-3; D remains ambiguous. The CDR3 contains 17 residues. V lost 1 base and J 1 base, leaving 15 bases between the germline ends. The germline gives CDR1 LGHNA, CDR2 YSLEER. CDR3 region: CASSQVSPGLGTDTQYF. The CDR3, as DNA: TGCGCCAGCAGCCAAGTCTCGCCGGGTTTGGGCACAGATACGCAGTATTTT.

This chain uses TRBV5-1 with TRBJ1-2, with D uncertain. The V and J ends lost 1 base and 4 bases respectively, with 11 bases between them. The V gene's germline CDR1 is SGHRS and CDR2 YFSETQ. The CDR3 has 14 amino acids. The CDR3 region has the DNA TGCGCCAGCAGCTTGTCCCAGCCAACCTATGGCTACACCTTC. Translation: CASSLSQPTYGYTF.

This chain connects TRBV9 to TRBJ2-3; TRBD1 matches 11 bases. The CDR3 is 14 amino acids. CDR1 and CDR2 (germline): SGDLS, YYNGEE. V shed 2 bases, J shed 7 bases, and the junction held 3 bases outside the gene matches. CDR3 coding DNA: TGTGCCAGCAGCGTTGGACAGGGGGCGAATACGCAGTATTTT. Amino acids: CASSVGQGANTQYF. Drawing the rest from reference TRBV9 and TRBJ2-3, the complete variable domain is DSGVTQTPKHLITATGQRVTLRCSPRSGDLSVYWYQQSLDQGLQFLIQYYNGEERAKGNILERFSAQQFPDLHSELNLSSLELGDSALYFCASSVGQGANTQYFGPGTRLTVL.

The chain employs TRBV27 and TRBJ2-7; no reliable D call. Trimming removed 5 bases at V and 0 bases at J, with 8 bases between. The CDR3 loop spans 13 amino acids. CDR1 and CDR2 from the germline V gene are MNHEY and SMNVEV (reference sequence). This CDR3 reads CASSTSNSYEQYF. Written as DNA, the CDR3 is TGTGCCAGCAGTACATCGAACTCCTACGAGCAGTACTTC.

The rearrangement uses TRBV6-1 and TRBJ1-4; 7 bases map to TRBD1. V lost 9 bases, J lost 5 bases, and 6 bases stayed unmatched. Germline CDR1 reads MNHNS; CDR2 reads SASEGT. This CDR3 has 13 amino acids. The CDR3 sequence is CASKDRTNEKLFF. The CDR3 DNA sequence: TGTGCCAGTAAGGACAGGACCAATGAAAAACTGTTTTTT.

The rearrangement joins TRBV19 to TRBJ1-2, with D possibly TRBD1 on 5 matching bases. V was trimmed by 7 bases and J by 0 bases, leaving 27 bases between them. From germline, CDR1 is LNHDA and CDR2 SQIVND (reference sequence). The CDR3 length is 19 residues. CDR3 region: CASKGATGRDKESNYGYTF. CDR3 nucleotide sequence: TGTGCCAGTAAGGGAGCCACGGGACGCGATAAGGAGTCTAACTATGGCTACACCTTC.

The chain joins TRBV28 to TRBJ2-5, with TRBD1 matching 9 bases. Germline CDR1 and CDR2: MDHEN and SYDVKM. The CDR3 sequence is 15 residues long. The V segment lost 7 bases and the J segment 4 bases; nucleotides outside the gene matches: 10. CDR3 sequence: CASNLPGQGVETQYF. The CDR3, as DNA: TGTGCCAGCAACCTCCCGGGACAGGGTGTAGAGACCCAGTACTTC.

This clone has only one observation. Its ends do not fully match the called genes, so a read error is possible. DNA for the CDR3: TGTGCCAGCAGCTTAGGAGGGACAGGGGTTGGAAACACCATATACTTT. Translation gives CASSLGGTGVGNTIYF. The rearrangement joins TRBV13 to TRBJ1-3; 10 nucleotides match TRBD1. Germline CDR1 and CDR2: PRHDT and FYEKMQ (reference sequence). The CDR3 is 16 amino acids.

This clone has a handful of counts. V usage is TRBV6-6 and J usage is TRBJ1-5, with D possibly being TRBD1 (5 bases). The V gene's germline CDR1 is MNHNY and CDR2 SVGAGI (reference sequence). With 2 bases removed from V and 14 bases from J, the gap between germline ends came to 13 bases. The CDR3 is 12 residues long. In DNA form, the CDR3 reads TGTGCCAGCAGTTACCGGCAGGGTGGGGAGCATTTT. Protein: CASSYRQGGEHF.

This clone showed up just a few times. J is TRBJ2-2 and V is TRBV6-6; no firm D call. Germline V gives CDR1 MNHNY, CDR2 SVGAGI (reference sequence). The length of the CDR3 is 11 residues. V lost 2 bases and J 15 bases, leaving 10 bases between the germline ends. For the CDR3, the DNA is TGTGCCAGCAGTTACCTCATAGGGATGTTTTTT. As protein: CASSYLIGMFF.

The J gene is TRBJ1-1, the V gene TRBV14; tentative D call: TRBD1 (5 bases). This CDR3 contains 13 residues. Germline V lookup: CDR1 SGHDN, CDR2 FVKESK. V was shortened by 3 bases and J by 7 bases, with 12 bases between the two germline ends. The CDR3 spells CASSHGGRNEAFF. The CDR3 nucleotides read TGTGCCAGCAGCCACGGGGGGAGGAATGAAGCTTTCTTT. Drawing the rest from reference TRBV14 and TRBJ1-1, the complete variable domain is EAGVTQFPSHSVIEKGQTVTLRCDPISGHDNLYWYRRVMGKEIKFLLHFVKESKQDESGMPNNRFLAERTGGTYSTLKVQPAELEDSGVYFCASSHGGRNEAFFGQGTRLTVV.

The genes are TRBV6-5 and TRBJ2-1; 8 bases agree with TRBD2. The J segment lost 10 bases and the V segment lost 2 bases, leaving 10 bases of the junction unmatched. The germline CDR1 and CDR2 sequences are MNHEY and SVGAGI. The CDR3 is made up of 15 amino acids. The DNA of the CDR3 is TGTGCCAGCAGTTACGGTGGGACTAGAATCGGGGAGCAGTTCTTC. Amino acid sequence: CASSYGGTRIGEQFF.

The rearrangement joins TRBV5-4 to TRBJ2-1; the D gene could be TRBD1 or TRBD2 (5 bases each). The length of the CDR3 is 13 residues. CDR1 is SGHNT, CDR2 YYREEE, per germline (reference sequence). V shed 3 bases and J shed 9 bases, with 13 bases lying between them. The CDR3 loop reads CASSSPRGFEQFF. The CDR3 DNA follows: TGTGCCAGCAGCTCACCGAGGGGTTTTGAGCAGTTCTTC.

V and J are TRBV25-1 and TRBJ2-7, with 9 bases that match TRBD1. J gave up 1 base and V 4 bases, and 8 bases lay outside the gene matches. The CDR3 runs 16 residues. CDR1 is MGHDK and CDR2 is SYGVNS in the germline V gene. For the CDR3, the DNA is TGTGCCAGCAGTGGGCCCACCGGGACAGGGTCCTACGAGCAGTACTTC. Its protein is CASSGPTGTGSYEQYF.

This chain connects TRBV2 to TRBJ2-2; D is possibly TRBD2 (5 bases). Trimming took off 1 base at V and 6 bases at J, with 12 bases between the two ends. The CDR3 consists of 15 residues. CDR1 is SNHLY, CDR2 FYNNEI, per germline. CDR3 nucleotides: TGTGCCAGCAGTGAAGGGGTCGTGGGAGCCGGGGAGCTGTTTTTT. Protein sequence: CASSEGVVGAGELFF.

The V and J genes are TRBV5-6 and TRBJ2-1; D remains unclear. Germline V gene data show CDR1 as SGHDT and CDR2 as YYEEEE. V lost 0 bases and J lost 12, with 13 bases in between. This CDR3 is 13 amino acids long. The DNA of the CDR3 is TGTGCCAGCAGCTTGGTGGCGGAGACGGCGCAGTTCTTC. Amino acids: CASSLVAETAQFF.

The table lists this clone with a count of one. The rearrangement links TRBV30 to TRBJ2-7; D uncertain. Per the germline V gene, CDR1 is GTSNPN and CDR2 is SVGIG (reference sequence). V lost 1 base and J lost 3, with 4 bases in between. The CDR3 totals 11 residues. CDR3 protein: CAWSGNYEQYF. DNA for the CDR3: TGTGCCTGGAGTGGAAACTACGAGCAGTACTTC.

The table lists this clone with a few counts. This chain links TRBV29-1 with TRBJ1-1, with D perhaps TRBD1 (6 bases). V was trimmed by 6 bases and J by 1 base, leaving 6 bases between them. CDR3 length equals 11 residues. CDR1 SQVTM and CDR2 ANQGSEA come from the germline V gene. This CDR3 reads CSVTGNTEAFF. The CDR3 nucleotides are TGCAGCGTGACAGGGAACACTGAAGCTTTCTTT.

This clone was seen a handful of times. The chain joins TRBV5-1 to TRBJ2-1; D not certain. The CDR3 runs to 14 residues. From germline, CDR1 is SGHRS and CDR2 YFSETQ. V dropped 0 bases and J dropped 6 bases, with 10 bases sitting between them. The CDR3 DNA reads as TGCGCCAGCAGCTTGGACCCTACCGGCAATGAGCAGTTCTTC. It translates to CASSLDPTGNEQFF.

This chain uses TRBV14 with TRBJ2-3, with D perhaps TRBD2 (7 bases). The ends were cut back, 1 base at V and 3 bases at J, with 14 bases in the middle. Per germline, CDR1 SGHDN and CDR2 FVKESK. The CDR3 has 16 amino acids. CDR3 nucleotides: TGTGCCAGCAGCCAAGGCGGGGGACAACTTACAGATACGCAGTATTTT. Protein: CASSQGGGQLTDTQYF.

The gene calls are TRBV4-2 and TRBJ2-7; 7 nucleotides line up with TRBD2. Trimming at V came to 1 base and at J to 4 bases, leaving 7 bases not matched to a gene. CDR1 and CDR2 from the germline V gene are LGHNA and YNFKEQ. The CDR3 length is 15 residues. The chain's CDR3 is CASSQGSSGGYEQYF. The CDR3 nucleotides read TGTGCCAGCAGCCAAGGGAGCTCGGGAGGATACGAGCAGTACTTC.

This clone was counted once. This chain connects TRBV19 to TRBJ1-1; a weak D match, TRBD1 (5 bases). V shed 5 bases and J shed 4 bases, with 11 bases lying between them. This CDR3 contains 13 residues. CDR1 LNHDA and CDR2 SQIVND come from the germline V gene (reference sequence). Here the CDR3 reads CASSSRRGTEAFF. The DNA of the CDR3 is TGTGCCAGTAGTTCCCGGAGGGGCACTGAAGCTTTCTTT.

The genes are TRBV6-5 and TRBJ1-2, with D perhaps matching TRBD1 (5 bases). The CDR3 has 13 amino acids. CDR1 and CDR2 (germline): MNHEY, SVGAGI. V lost 10 bases and J lost 4, with 16 bases in between. CDR3 in DNA: TGTGCCATCATGTCCATGGGGGGCTATGGCTACACCTTC. Its translation is CAIMSMGGYGYTF.

The chain has TRBV15 and TRBJ2-1; possibly TRBD2 for D (6 bases). V lost 8 bases and J 6 bases, leaving 17 bases between the germline ends. Germline lookup yields CDR1 LNHNV and CDR2 YYDKDF (reference sequence). The CDR3 sequence is 14 residues long. Written as DNA, the CDR3 is TGTGCCACCCTGAGGCGGGATTGGTCCAATGAGCAGTTCTTC. Translating it yields CATLRRDWSNEQFF.